This T cell receptor (beta chain) was captured by sequencing in a study of T cells in Graves' hyperthyroidism and ophthalmopathy. Trimming shortened V by 5 bases and J by 0 bases, and 20 bases separated the two germline ends. CDR3 length equals 17 residues. Germline V gene sequence: CDR1 MNHNS, CDR2 SASEGT. The TCR beta CDR3 regions underwent amplification using RNA transcripts as the source. First-round RT-PCR of the TCR CDR3 relied on the HTBI primer set. TCRdb ran MiXCR on the multiplex PCR reads and lists one entry per CDR3 protein. This table has 350,000 or so distinct CDR3 sequences, 18% appearing once. The sample holds a few counts of this clonotype.

The sequenced sample consisted of blood. The rearrangement joins TRBV6-1 to TRBJ2-7; D is ambiguous. The TCR comes from a woman between 45 and 60 years old with Graves' hyperthyroidism. DNA for the CDR3: TGTGCCAGCAGTCCCCCACTCGGGTTCCGTAGCTCCTACGAGCAGTACGTC. Its translation: CASSPPLGFRSSYEQYV.